This TCR beta chain was found in a study of blood T cell repertoires in COVID-19. At the level of the study: The study drew acute and convalescent COVID-19 samples from the United States, Italy and Spain. PBMCs, B-cell-depleted T cells, or T cells provided the cDNA or gDNA that made up the material.

The V end was cut by 2 bases, the J end by 5 bases, with 12 bases between. Germline V gene sequence: CDR1 LGHDT, CDR2 YNNKEL (reference sequence). The CDR3 sequence is 14 residues long. Per the study methods: It was from reference gene primer amplification that nucleated cell counts were estimated. The repertoire was sequenced with immunoSEQ multiplex PCR; TCRdb's copy has only in-frame clones and lacks some. V and J calls and clone size follow that table, whereas D and trimming were derived from the DNA. The sample comprises about 86,000 clones, roughly four fifths of which are singletons, and around 1.3% rests with the top ten.

The sequencing input was peripheral blood. This receptor was obtained from a woman older than 75 with acute or convalescent COVID-19. The gene calls are TRBV3-1 (or the pseudogene TRBV3-2) and TRBJ2-5; no definite D call. CDR3 protein: CASSQKRRDETQYF. CDR3 coding DNA: TGTGCCAGCAGCCAAAAGCGCCGAGACGAGACCCAGTACTTC.